One sample yielded the 18 T cell receptor beta chains listed below, sequenced in a study of blood T cells in healthy people across ages. A second about 6 to 12 cycle PCR used barcoded and J-beta primers. MiXCR, run by TCRdb on the 5' RACE reads, gives a single entry per CDR3 protein. The table has some 1,000,000 distinct CDR3 sequences, almost 25% seen once. This same sample was also taken into another study, of T cells of mothers and their children.

The sequenced sample consisted of blood. These receptors were taken from a girl aged 2 to 9 in good health.

This clonotype was observed once. The CDR3 nucleotides are TGTGCCAGCAAAGTAAGCTCTGGAAACACCATATATTTT. Translating it yields CASKVSSGNTIYF. J is TRBJ1-3 and V is TRBV28; D remains unclear. Between the trimmed V and J ends, which lost 7 bases and 0 bases, there was a span of 7 bases. The V gene's germline CDR1 is MDHEN and CDR2 SYDVKM. This CDR3 contains 13 residues.

The chain employs TRBV9 and TRBJ2-5; no definite D call. The better agreement between TRBJ2-7 and the DNA end casts doubt on the J call. In germline, CDR1 is SGDLS, CDR2 YYNGEE. The CDR3 contains 14 residues. CDR3 DNA: TGTGCCAGCAGCGTAGCAAACGGTGCCTACGAGCAGTACTTC. Its translation: CASSVANGAYEQYF.

V gene TRBV4-2 combines with J gene TRBJ1-1; D remains unclear. Trimming cost V 2 bases and J 4 bases, with 8 bases left between them. Germline V gene data show CDR1 as LGHNA and CDR2 as YNFKEQ. The CDR3 sequence is 13 residues long. The CDR3 sequence is CASSQRAGTEAFF. CDR3 nucleotides: TGTGCCAGCAGCCAAAGGGCGGGCACTGAAGCTTTCTTT.

This clonotype came up a few times. The CDR3 reads CSARSSWGLAGAGELFF. The CDR3 DNA is TGCAGTGCTAGATCAAGTTGGGGACTAGCGGGGGCCGGGGAGCTGTTTTTT. V is TRBV20-1 and J is TRBJ2-2; 14 bases align to TRBD2. CDR1 is DFQATT, CDR2 SNEGSKA, per germline (reference sequence). This CDR3 spans 17 amino acids. Trimming at V came to 2 bases and at J to 6 bases, leaving 8 bases not matched to a gene.

This sequence joins TRBV20-1 and TRBJ2-1; D is ambiguous. The germline V gene has CDR1 DFQATT and CDR2 SNEGSKA (reference sequence). CDR3 length equals 13 residues. V lost 4 bases and J 8 bases, leaving 15 bases between the germline ends. DNA of the CDR3: TGCAGTGCTACAGGAAGAAAGGCCCATGAGCAGTTCTTC. Translation gives CSATGRKAHEQFF.

The chain uses TRBV9 and TRBJ2-5; D might be TRBD2 (6 bases). Trimming removed 3 bases from V and 5 bases from J, with 14 bases in between. The CDR3 runs 14 residues. The V gene's germline CDR1 is SGDLS and CDR2 YYNGEE. CDR3 sequence (DNA): TGTGCCAGCAGCGCCGCGGGAATAGCGGAGACCCAGTACTTC. Translating gives CASSAAGIAETQYF.

A few counts support this clonotype. The chain employs TRBV14 and TRBJ2-3, with a weak D call TRBD1 (6 bases). CDR3 size: 16 residues. V gave up 4 bases and J gave up 6 bases, with 20 bases separating them. Looked up from germline, CDR1 is SGHDN and CDR2 is FVKESK. As DNA, the CDR3 is TGTGCCAGCAGCCCCCTCGTTACAGGGTATGGTGATACGCAGTATTTT. This codes for CASSPLVTGYGDTQYF. Looking up the rest from reference TRBV14 and TRBJ2-3 gives the full variable domain: EAGVTQFPSHSVIEKGQTVTLRCDPISGHDNLYWYRRVMGKEIKFLLHFVKESKQDESGMPNNRFLAERTGGTYSTLKVQPAELEDSGVYFCASSPLVTGYGDTQYFGPGTRLTVL.

The table lists this clonotype with a count of one. This chain joins TRBV12-3 or TRBV12-4 and TRBJ2-7, with D unclear. Trimming removed 5 bases from V and 5 bases from J, with 16 bases in between. The CDR3 is made up of 14 amino acids. DNA of the CDR3: TGTGCCAGCAGTCTCAGAGGTGGGCCGGACGAGCAGTACTTC. Translated: CASSLRGGPDEQYF.

This chain links TRBV28 with TRBJ2-5; perhaps TRBD1 as D (5 bases). V was shortened by 4 bases and J by 5 bases, with 17 bases between the two germline ends. The V gene's germline CDR1 is MDHEN and CDR2 SYDVKM. The CDR3 contains 15 residues. The CDR3: CASSSNRDRGETQYF. The CDR3 DNA reads TGTGCCAGCAGTTCTAATCGTGACAGAGGCGAGACCCAGTACTTC.

V is TRBV29-1 and J is TRBJ2-1, with 15 bases fitting TRBD2. CDR3 length: 18 residues. The junction had 13 bases not matched to a gene; V was cut back by 6 bases and J by 4 bases. Germline CDR1 SQVTM, CDR2 ANQGSEA. The CDR3 DNA reads as TGCAGCGTGGGGGGACTAGCGGGGGGTCGGGGCTTTTACAATGAGCAGTTCTTC. Its translation is CSVGGLAGGRGFYNEQFF.

V usage is TRBV28 and J usage is TRBJ2-7; TRBD1 is a possible D gene (6 bases). V dropped 3 bases and J dropped 4 bases, with 13 bases sitting between them. CDR1 MDHEN and CDR2 SYDVKM come from the germline V gene. The CDR3 length is 14 residues. The DNA for the CDR3 is TGTGCCAGCAGTTTTTTAGGGGGATGGTACGAGCAGTACTTC. Translated, it gives CASSFLGGWYEQYF.

The chain has TRBV28 and TRBJ2-1; 8 nucleotides match TRBD2. The CDR3 length is 16 residues. V lost 4 bases and J lost 11; bases outside the gene matches: 16. CDR1 is MDHEN and CDR2 is SYDVKM in the germline V gene. The CDR3 reads CASSSEPGLAGGKQFF. The CDR3 nucleotides read TGTGCCAGCAGTTCAGAACCGGGACTGGCGGGAGGAAAGCAGTTCTTC.

This sequence joins TRBV9 and TRBJ2-1; 7 bases are shared with TRBD1. V trimming: 4 bases; J trimming: 7 bases; junction bases outside the gene matches: 11. CDR3 length: 15 residues. Germline lookup yields CDR1 SGDLS and CDR2 YYNGEE. The CDR3, as DNA: TGTGCCAGCAGCCCTCACCCCGTACAGGGGAATGAGCAGTTCTTC. This encodes CASSPHPVQGNEQFF. Filled out from reference TRBV9 and TRBJ2-1, the complete variable domain reads DSGVTQTPKHLITATGQRVTLRCSPRSGDLSVYWYQQSLDQGLQFLIQYYNGEERAKGNILERFSAQQFPDLHSELNLSSLELGDSALYFCASSPHPVQGNEQFFGPGTRLTVL.

This clonotype came up a few times. The chain couples TRBV4-1 to TRBJ2-5; maybe TRBD1 (6 bases). The end of the DNA is better explained by TRBJ2-7, so the J call may be wrong. The CDR3 covers 17 residues. Germline CDR1 and CDR2: MGHRA and YSYEKL. The CDR3 loop reads CASSQGARTGRPYEQYF. CDR3 DNA: TGCGCCAGCAGCCAAGGGGCAAGAACAGGGCGTCCTTACGAGCAGTACTTC.

This sequence joins TRBV10-3 and TRBJ2-7, with TRBD2 identical over 11 bases. The length of the CDR3 is 15 residues. V lost 6 bases and J lost 3; bases outside the gene matches: 7. Per the germline V gene, CDR1 is ENHRY and CDR2 is SYGVKD. CDR3 coding DNA: TGTGCCATCAGAGCCGGGACTAGCGGCGACTACGAGCAGTACTTC. The encoded protein is CAIRAGTSGDYEQYF.

The V gene is TRBV7-2, the J gene TRBJ2-6, with D perhaps matching TRBD1 or TRBD2 (5 bases each). Trimming cost V 2 bases and J 0 bases, with 8 bases left between them. The CDR3 has 16 residues. Germline V gives CDR1 SGHTA, CDR2 FQGNSA. The CDR3 DNA follows: TGTGCCAGCAGCTTACGGGGCCCCTCTGGGGCCAACGTCCTGACTTTC. Its protein is CASSLRGPSGANVLTF.

V gene TRBV20-1 combines with J gene TRBJ2-2, with 10 bases lining up with TRBD2. The germline CDR1 and CDR2 sequences are DFQATT and SNEGSKA (reference sequence). J was trimmed by 6 bases and V by 0 bases; bases with no gene match: 7. The CDR3 runs to 16 residues. CDR3 sequence reads: CSARDRTSGLAGELFF. CDR3 in DNA: TGCAGTGCTAGAGATCGGACTAGCGGACTCGCCGGGGAGCTGTTTTTT.

This clonotype was counted only a few times. The chain recombines TRBV5-4 with TRBJ2-1, with 12 bases matching TRBD1. The CDR3 contains 17 residues. Germline loops: CDR1 SGHNT, CDR2 YYREEE (reference sequence). V lost 3 bases to trimming and J lost 7 bases; unmatched junction nucleotides: 11. The CDR3: CASSWERWDRGLNEQFF. CDR3 DNA: TGTGCCAGCAGCTGGGAGAGGTGGGACAGGGGGCTGAATGAGCAGTTCTTC.